Listed below are T cell receptor beta chains from one sample, sequenced in a study of type 1 regulatory T cells. MiXCR, applied by TCRdb to the reads, yields one record per CDR3 protein. The sample lists about 65,000 distinct CDR3 sequences; about 50% were seen once. These receptors lack a known antigen. Sequencing input: cultured non-Tr1 T cells, either the whole culture or a sorted T cell fraction (not recorded which). All receptors come from a human donor in good health. Each CDR3 is given with its conserved first and last residue. A D gene is named only where the DNA matches it firmly. Rows may omit the clone size; those that give it use once, few, many or a size class.

J gene,D gene,V gene,CDR3 length,clone size,CDR3 protein,CDR3 DNA
TRBJ1-2,TRBD1,TRBV19,15,NA,CASSSGTGVSYGYTF,TGTGCCAGTTCAAGCGGGACAGGGGTCAGCTATGGCTACACCTTC
TRBJ2-1,TRBD2,TRBV4-2,16,NA,CASSQPAGGLGNEQFF,TGTGCCAGCAGCCAACCGGCGGGGGGCCTGGGCAATGAGCAGTTCTTC
TRBJ2-1,TRBD1,TRBV5-1,15,NA,CASSLATGKDNEQFF,TGCGCCAGCAGCTTGGCGACAGGGAAAGACAATGAGCAGTTCTTC
TRBJ1-5,NA,TRBV7-8,14,NA,CASSPVNSNQPQHF,TGTGCCAGCAGTCCAGTAAATAGCAATCAGCCCCAGCATTTT
TRBJ1-6,NA,TRBV5-1,15,NA,CASSLVGDKGSPLHF,TGCGCCAGCAGCTTGGTTGGAGACAAAGGGTCACCCCTCCACTTT
TRBJ1-2,NA,TRBV20-1,14,few,CSARQGRSNYGYTF,TGCAGTGCTAGGCAGGGTCGGTCTAACTATGGCTACACCTTC
TRBJ1-1,NA,TRBV3-1,14,NA,CASSQAAARGEAFF,TGTGCCAGCAGCCAAGCCGCAGCCAGGGGAGAAGCTTTCTTT
TRBJ2-1,NA,TRBV20-1,13,NA,CSQKGQGYNEQFF,TGCAGTCAAAAGGGGCAGGGGTACAATGAGCAGTTCTTC
TRBJ2-4,TRBD1,TRBV6-1,15,NA,CASMDRGDGWDIQYF,TGTGCCAGCATGGACAGGGGGGACGGATGGGACATTCAGTACTTC
TRBJ1-2,NA,TRBV3-1,15,NA,CAGSQMGDPPDGYTF,TGTGCCGGCAGCCAAATGGGGGACCCACCGGATGGCTACACCTTC
TRBJ1-2,NA,TRBV18,13,NA,CASSPGDNYGYTF,TGTGCCAGCTCTCCAGGGGACAACTATGGCTACACCTTC
TRBJ2-6,TRBD1,TRBV3-1,17,NA,CASSQNRGVSGANVLTF,TGTGCCAGCAGCCAGAACAGGGGAGTCTCCGGGGCCAACGTCCTGACTTTC
TRBJ2-7,NA,TRBV12-3/TRBV12-4,16,few,CASSLHGTALSYEQYF,TGTGCCAGCAGTTTACACGGGACCGCCCTCTCCTACGAGCAGTACTTC
TRBJ1-5,NA,TRBV12-3/TRBV12-4,14,many,CASSFVVRNQPQHF,TGTGCCAGCAGTTTTGTGGTCAGAAATCAGCCCCAGCATTTT
TRBJ2-7,NA,TRBV20-1,11,NA,CSAGSSYEQYF,TGCAGTGCAGGGAGCTCCTACGAGCAGTACTTC
TRBJ1-1,NA,TRBV29-1,12,NA,CSVGQGPPEAFF,TGCAGCGTTGGGCAGGGTCCCCCTGAAGCTTTCTTT
TRBJ2-7,NA,TRBV20-1,12,few,CSATSGVYEQYF,TGCAGTGCTACTTCTGGGGTCTACGAGCAGTACTTC
TRBJ1-1,TRBD1,TRBV24-1,12,few,CATSPGQGEAFF,TGTGCCACCTCCCCTGGACAGGGTGAAGCTTTCTTT
TRBJ1-1,NA,TRBV20-1,14,few,CSASLGLRGTEAFF,TGCAGTGCTAGCTTGGGGCTGCGGGGCACTGAAGCTTTCTTT
TRBJ2-7,TRBD1,TRBV6-6,12,few,CATRQGDYEQYF,TGTGCCACCCGACAGGGGGACTACGAGCAGTACTTC
TRBJ1-4,NA,TRBV7-2,16,NA,CASSLGRDTTNEKLFF,TGTGCCAGCAGCTTAGGACGGGACACAACTAATGAAAAACTGTTTTTT
TRBJ1-1,NA,TRBV25-1,14,few,CASSAHGRGTEAFF,TGTGCCAGCAGTGCTCACGGGAGGGGGACTGAAGCTTTCTTT
TRBJ1-6,NA,TRBV7-2,15,NA,CASSSQGFYNSPLHF,TGTGCCAGCAGCTCACAGGGATTCTATAATTCACCCCTCCACTTT
TRBJ2-1,TRBD2,TRBV10-3,16,few,CAISARTSGGVTEQFF,TGTGCCATCAGTGCCCGGACTAGCGGGGGTGTCACTGAGCAGTTCTTC
TRBJ2-7,NA,TRBV6-1,11,few,CACRGHYEQYF,TGTGCCTGCAGGGGCCACTACGAGCAGTACTTC
TRBJ1-5,NA,TRBV6-1,13,NA,CASSVHKNQPQHF,TGTGCCAGCAGCGTACATAAAAATCAGCCCCAGCATTTT
TRBJ2-7,TRBD2,TRBV30,13,NA,CAWSLVAGGEQYF,TGTGCCTGGAGTTTGGTAGCGGGAGGCGAGCAGTACTTC
TRBJ2-3,NA,TRBV5-1,14,few,CASSPGRQGDTQYF,TGCGCCAGCAGCCCAGGACGGCAGGGGGATACGCAGTATTTT
TRBJ1-5,NA,TRBV7-9,16,few,CASSLFGTGSNQPQHF,TGTGCCAGCAGCTTATTCGGGACGGGGAGCAATCAGCCCCAGCATTTT
TRBJ2-2,NA,TRBV6-6,12,NA,CASSYWGGELFF,TGTGCCAGCAGTTATTGGGGCGGGGAGCTGTTTTTT
TRBJ1-3,TRBD1,TRBV10-3,16,few,CAISGGQPGSGNTIYF,TGTGCCATCAGTGGGGGACAGCCCGGCTCTGGAAACACCATATATTTT
TRBJ2-4,NA,TRBV12-3/TRBV12-4,17,NA,CASTREPRIAGKNIQYF,TGTGCCAGCACCAGAGAACCCCGTATAGCCGGCAAAAACATTCAGTACTTC
TRBJ1-1,NA,TRBV5-1,13,few,CASSSEGNGKAFF,TGCGCCAGCAGCTCGGAGGGAAATGGGAAAGCTTTCTTT
TRBJ1-5,NA,TRBV12-3/TRBV12-4,13,few,CASSFTPSEPQHF,TGTGCCAGCAGTTTTACCCCCTCCGAGCCCCAGCATTTT
TRBJ1-1,NA,TRBV6-5,17,NA,CASSPRSWPGGNTEAFF,TGTGCCAGCAGCCCCAGAAGTTGGCCAGGAGGGAACACTGAAGCTTTCTTT
TRBJ1-6,NA,TRBV12-3/TRBV12-4,14,few,CASSLKGSNSPLHF,TGTGCCAGCAGTTTAAAGGGGTCGAATTCACCCCTCCACTTT
TRBJ1-5,TRBD1,TRBV7-2,15,once,CASSTSDRGDQPQHF,TGTGCCAGCAGCACTTCTGACAGGGGAGATCAGCCCCAGCATTTT
TRBJ1-3,NA,TRBV5-5,15,NA,CASSLDSGAGNTIYF,TGTGCCAGCAGCTTGGACAGCGGGGCAGGAAACACCATATATTTT
TRBJ1-4,NA,TRBV4-1,13,NA,CASSLTTNEKLFF,TGCGCCAGCAGTCTCACAACTAATGAAAAACTGTTTTTT
TRBJ2-7,TRBD2,TRBV28,15,many,CASSWPGLGTYEQYF,TGTGCCAGCAGCTGGCCGGGACTAGGGACCTACGAGCAGTACTTC
TRBJ2-7,NA,TRBV14,13,NA,CASSRETLDEQYF,TGTGCCAGCAGCCGGGAGACTCTTGACGAGCAGTACTTC
TRBJ1-5,NA,TRBV7-2,12,NA,CASSFRDQPQHF,TGTGCCAGCAGCTTCCGAGATCAGCCCCAGCATTTT